These T cell receptor beta chains were read from a single sample in a study of T cells in Graves' hyperthyroidism and ophthalmopathy. TCRdb independently ran MiXCR on the multiplex PCR reads; one entry per CDR3 protein. The sample consists of some 300,000 distinct CDR3 sequences, roughly 17% of them appearing once. Sequencing was done on a sample of blood. These receptors were collected from a man aged 25-40 years with Graves' hyperthyroidism. Both conserved end residues are part of each CDR3. D genes are given only for firm matches. Clone size is not always given. Where it is, it says once, few, many or a class for expanded clones.

-	TRBJ2-5	many	TRBV3-1	TGTGCCAGCAGCCCCGAAGGCGTGACCCAGTACTTC	CASSPEGVTQYF
-	TRBJ1-5	many	TRBV28	TGTGCCAGCAGTTTTCGCTCGTCGGGGACCGGTCAGCCCCAGCATTTT	CASSFRSSGTGQPQHF
-	TRBJ1-1	many	TRBV2	TGTGCCAGCAGTGAACCCGCGAGTGAAGCTTTCTTT	CASSEPASEAFF
TRBD1	TRBJ1-1	many	TRBV12-3/TRBV12-4	TGTGCCAGCAGGGCGGGACAGGGGCCTGAAGCTTTCTTT	CASRAGQGPEAFF
-	TRBJ2-1	few	TRBV20-1	TGCAGTGCTAGAGATGCCGCCCGGGGGTTTGGGGATGAGCAGTTCTTC	CSARDAARGFGDEQFF
-	TRBJ2-5	-	TRBV6-5	TGTGCCAGCAGTTACTCTGGACAGAAAGAGACCCAGTACTTC	CASSYSGQKETQYF
-	TRBJ1-1	many	TRBV7-8	TGTGCCAGCAGCTTAGCGCTAGACAGAGTGCGAGCTTTCTTT	CASSLALDRVRAFF
TRBD2	TRBJ2-3	-	TRBV5-5	TGTGCCAGCAGCTTGGTGCGGGGGGGCTTTGGAAACACAGATACGCAGTATTTT	CASSLVRGGFGNTDTQYF
TRBD2	TRBJ2-7	-	TRBV29-1	TGCAGCGTGCGCCCAACTAGCGGGAGTAGTGACGAGCAGTACTTC	CSVRPTSGSSDEQYF
-	TRBJ2-3	-	TRBV5-1	TGCGCCAGCAGCTTGTGCCGAGGGGGTATAACGTGCACAGATACGCAGTATTTT	CASSLCRGGITCTDTQYF
TRBD2	TRBJ2-2	-	TRBV29-1	TGCAGCGTTCGTCCGGCTAGCGGGACCGGGGAGCTGTTTTTT	CSVRPASGTGELFF
-	TRBJ2-7	-	TRBV3-1	TGTGCCAGCAGCCAAGTCTGGCAGGGAAGCTCCTACGAGCAGTACTTC	CASSQVWQGSSYEQYF
-	TRBJ2-1	-	TRBV6-2/TRBV6-3	TGTGCCAGCACCAACAGGAGGGCGGGCTATGAGCAGTTCTTC	CASTNRRAGYEQFF
TRBD2	TRBJ2-3	-	TRBV2	TGTGCCAGCAAGCGGGGGACGACGCAGTATTTT	CASKRGTTQYF
-	TRBJ1-2	few	TRBV7-2	TGTGCCAGCACTCTCGCCATTTACTATGGCTACACCTTC	CASTLAIYYGYTF
TRBD1	TRBJ2-5	-	TRBV27	TGTGCCAGCAAATTGAGGACAGGGGGCGCCCCGGGAGAGACCCAGTACTTC	CASKLRTGGAPGETQYF
-	TRBJ1-5	many	TRBV4-2	TGTGCCAGCAGCCAAGATTCAAGGAATCAGCCCCAGCATTTT	CASSQDSRNQPQHF
-	TRBJ1-1	many	TRBV20-1	TGCAGTGCTAGTTCCCCGGGAGGCGTTGAAGCTTTCTTT	CSASSPGGVEAFF
-	TRBJ2-2	few	TRBV11-3	TGTGCCAGCAGCTTAGAGGGTTCAGCGAACGCGAACACCGGGGAGCTGTTTTTT	CASSLEGSANANTGELFF
-	TRBJ2-7	-	TRBV9	TGTGCCAGCAGCGTAGCAGGGCGCGCCTACGAGCAGTACTTC	CASSVAGRAYEQYF
-	TRBJ1-5	few	TRBV19	TGTGCCAGTAGTTGGGGGTTACTTAGGGGCAATCAGCCCCAGCATTTT	CASSWGLLRGNQPQHF
-	TRBJ1-5	few	TRBV6-1	TGTGCCAGCAGTCTCTCCGGGAGAAACAATCAGCCCCAGCATTTT	CASSLSGRNNQPQHF
-	TRBJ2-3	few	TRBV30	TGTGCCTGGAGTCCCGGGACCGCAGCCACAGATACGCAGTATTTT	CAWSPGTAATDTQYF
-	TRBJ2-3	-	TRBV18	TGTGCCAGCTCGCACGATAGAGAGGCAGATACGCAGTATTTT	CASSHDREADTQYF
TRBD2	TRBJ2-1	many	TRBV11-1	TGTGCCAGCAGCTCTTCCGGGACTAGCGGGAACTACAATGAGCAGTTCTTC	CASSSSGTSGNYNEQFF
-	TRBJ2-7	many	TRBV3-1	TGTGCCAGCAGCCAGTCGTTCGACAGTATGGGCGAGCAGTACTTC	CASSQSFDSMGEQYF
TRBD1	TRBJ2-7	many	TRBV28	TGTGCCAGCAGTTCCGCCTCCTTCGGACAGGGGGTCCACGAGCAGTACTTC	CASSSASFGQGVHEQYF
TRBD1	TRBJ2-7	many	TRBV11-3	TGTGCCAGCAGCCGACAGGGAGACGGCCCCTACGAGCAGTACTTC	CASSRQGDGPYEQYF
-	TRBJ1-5	many	TRBV9	TGTGCCAGCAGCGTAGGGCCCCGGGGAAATCAGCCCCAGCATTTT	CASSVGPRGNQPQHF
-	TRBJ2-3	many	TRBV28	TGTGCCAGCCCGCCCCCCTCTTATGTGGTAGATACGCAGTATTTT	CASPPPSYVVDTQYF
-	TRBJ1-1	many	TRBV10-3	TGTGCCATCAGGAGTGGGGGCGGGACTGAAGCTTTCTTT	CAIRSGGGTEAFF
-	TRBJ2-7	-	TRBV6-1	TGTGCCAGCAGTTCTAGACAGTCTTACGAGCAGTACTTC	CASSSRQSYEQYF
-	TRBJ2-5	many	TRBV2	TGTGCCAGCAGTGAAGCTGCGTATAAGGGCCAAGAGACCCAGTACTTC	CASSEAAYKGQETQYF
-	TRBJ2-1	many	TRBV18	TGTGCCAGCTCTACCGGGAGTGGAAATGAGCAGTTCTTC	CASSTGSGNEQFF
-	TRBJ2-1	few	TRBV4-1	TGCGCCAGCAGCCAAGATCTGGCAGGTAGCTACAATGAGCAGTTCTTC	CASSQDLAGSYNEQFF
TRBD1	TRBJ1-1	many	TRBV27	TGTGCCAGCAGTTTATCCGGGACAGGTTCCACTGAAGCTTTCTTT	CASSLSGTGSTEAFF
-	TRBJ2-3	-	TRBV19	TGTGCCAGTAAAAACGGGAACACAGATACGCAGTATTTT	CASKNGNTDTQYF
TRBD1	TRBJ2-2	-	TRBV6-1	TGTGCCAGCAGCCTACAGGGGCGGACCGGGGAGCTGTTTTTT	CASSLQGRTGELFF
-	TRBJ1-6	many	TRBV7-9	TGTGCCAGCAGCTTAGTGGGGGTGGCGTCACCCCTCCACTTT	CASSLVGVASPLHF
TRBD2	TRBJ2-7	-	TRBV13	TGTGCCAGCAGCCGACAGGCTAGCGGGTCCTACGAGCAGTACTTC	CASSRQASGSYEQYF
-	TRBJ1-5	many	TRBV3-1	TGTGCCAGCAGCCAATCGGGACTGAGCAATCAGCCCCAGCATTTT	CASSQSGLSNQPQHF
-	TRBJ1-2	many	TRBV7-2	TGTGCCAGCGCTGGGATAAACTATGGCTACACCTTC	CASAGINYGYTF
-	TRBJ1-5	-	TRBV25-1	TGTGCCAGCCTGGAGGTGGGAGGGGCCCGGGGGAGCAATCAGCCCCAGCATTTT	CASLEVGGARGSNQPQHF
-	TRBJ2-1	many	TRBV11-3	TGTGCCAGCAGCACCCGGACGGTTAATGAGCAGTTCTTC	CASSTRTVNEQFF
-	TRBJ2-1	many	TRBV2	TGTGCCAGCAGTGATAGTGGGGGGACAGAGGTTTGGAATGAGCAGTTCTTC	CASSDSGGTEVWNEQFF
TRBD2	TRBJ2-1	many	TRBV28	TGTGCCAGTGAGACTAGCGGGAGGTGGAATGAGCAGTTCTTC	CASETSGRWNEQFF
-	TRBJ1-1	-	TRBV19	TGTGCCAGTCATACAGGGTACGCTGAAGCTTTCTTT	CASHTGYAEAFF
TRBD1	TRBJ1-3	-	TRBV20-1	TGCAGTGCTCCTGGGACAGGGGACGGAAACACCATATATTTT	CSAPGTGDGNTIYF
-	TRBJ2-5	many	TRBV12-3/TRBV12-4	TGTGCCAGCAGTTTAGTTGACGTCGGGGAGACCCAGTACTTC	CASSLVDVGETQYF
TRBD2	TRBJ2-5	-	TRBV11-3	TGCGCCAGCAGCCGACCGCCGGGACTAGCGGTAACTGGCGGGGAGACCCAGTACTTC	CASSRPPGLAVTGGETQYF
-	TRBJ1-5	many	TRBV5-5	TGTGCCAGCAGCTTGGGACACCAGTTTCATCAGCCCCAGCATTTT	CASSLGHQFHQPQHF
TRBD1	TRBJ2-3	few	TRBV5-1	TGCGCCAGCAGCGTGGAAACAGGGGGAAGAGATACGCAGTATTTT	CASSVETGGRDTQYF
-	TRBJ2-2	many	TRBV5-1	TGCGCCAGCAGCTTGGCCGGTGGAGGCACCCTGGTAACCGGGGAGCTGTTTTTT	CASSLAGGGTLVTGELFF
-	TRBJ1-2	many	TRBV27	TGTGCCAGCAGCTCACAGGGTAACTATGGCTACACCTTC	CASSSQGNYGYTF
TRBD1	TRBJ1-1	-	TRBV7-9	TGTGCCAGCAGTTCGCCGGGACAGGGGGCTTCTGAAGCTTTCTTT	CASSSPGQGASEAFF
TRBD1	TRBJ2-1	few	TRBV19	TGTGCCAGTACCGTAGGGGGCAAGGGCGAGCAGTTCTTC	CASTVGGKGEQFF